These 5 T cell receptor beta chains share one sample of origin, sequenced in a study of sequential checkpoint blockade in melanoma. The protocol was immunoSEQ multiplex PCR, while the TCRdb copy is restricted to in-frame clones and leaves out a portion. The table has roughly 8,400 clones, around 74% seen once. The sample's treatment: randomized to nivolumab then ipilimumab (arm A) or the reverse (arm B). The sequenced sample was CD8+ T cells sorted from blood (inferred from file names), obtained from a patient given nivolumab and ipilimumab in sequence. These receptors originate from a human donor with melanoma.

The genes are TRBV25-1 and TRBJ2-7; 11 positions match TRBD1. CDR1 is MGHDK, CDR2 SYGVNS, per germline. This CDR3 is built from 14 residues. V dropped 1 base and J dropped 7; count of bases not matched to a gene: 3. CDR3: CASSEWDRGEEQYF. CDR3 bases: TGTGCCAGCAGTGAATGGGACAGGGGGGAGGAGCAGTACTTC.

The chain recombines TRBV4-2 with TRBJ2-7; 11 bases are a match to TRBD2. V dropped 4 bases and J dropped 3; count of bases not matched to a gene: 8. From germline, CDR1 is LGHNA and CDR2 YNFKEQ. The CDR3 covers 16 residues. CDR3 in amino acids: CASSPLGLAGLYEQYF. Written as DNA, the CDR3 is TGTGCCAGCAGCCCCCTAGGACTAGCGGGCCTCTACGAGCAGTACTTC.

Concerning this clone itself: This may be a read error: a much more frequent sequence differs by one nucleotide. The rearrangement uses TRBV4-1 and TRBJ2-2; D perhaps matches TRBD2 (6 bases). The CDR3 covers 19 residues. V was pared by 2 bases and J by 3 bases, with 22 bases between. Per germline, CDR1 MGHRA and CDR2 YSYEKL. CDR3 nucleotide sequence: TGCGCCAGCAGCCAACTCGGACGTGTAGGCGGGGATCACACCGGGGAGCTGTTTTTT. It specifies CASSQLGRVGGDHTGELFF.

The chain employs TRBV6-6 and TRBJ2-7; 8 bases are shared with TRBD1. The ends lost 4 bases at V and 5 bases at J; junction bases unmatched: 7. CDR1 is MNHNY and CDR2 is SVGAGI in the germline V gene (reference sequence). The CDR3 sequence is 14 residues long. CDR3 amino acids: CASSFTGQGNEQYF. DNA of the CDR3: TGTGCCAGCAGTTTTACAGGACAGGGAAACGAGCAGTACTTC.

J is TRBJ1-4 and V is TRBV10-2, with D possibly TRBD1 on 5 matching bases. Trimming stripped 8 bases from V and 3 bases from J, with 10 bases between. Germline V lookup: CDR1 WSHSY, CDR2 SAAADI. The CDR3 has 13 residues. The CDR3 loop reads CASGAGANEKLFF. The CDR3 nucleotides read TGCGCCAGCGGGGCAGGCGCTAATGAAAAACTGTTTTTT.